This T cell receptor beta chain was sequenced during a study of cytomegalovirus exposure and HLA in healthy donors. Whole-study findings and limits: A later analysis found common viral pathogens apparently linked to several of the most significant clusters. In a later analysis, CMV-associated beta chains were mostly HLA-associated, it appeared. In the analysis, some V segments, TRBV6-2 and TRBV6-3 included, were excluded as indistinguishable.

Notes on this clone: Its antigen is unidentified.

Trimming removed 8 bases from V and 8 bases from J, with 12 bases in between. Looked up from germline, CDR1 is MRHNA and CDR2 is SNTAGT. CDR3 length: 11 residues. Use of 60 Vbeta and 13 Jbeta primers characterized the PCR. Some clones are missing from TCRdb's copy, which holds only in-frame ones; the method was immunoSEQ multiplex PCR. This table has around 150,000 clones, approximately 77% appearing once. The TCR was taken from a woman aged 40 to 50 in good health and CMV-seronegative. The V call is TRBV6-4, the J call TRBJ1-1, with D possibly being TRBD1 (5 bases). Input material: PBMCs. In nucleotides, the CDR3 is TGTGCCAGCGGCCGCACAGGAGAAGCTTTCTTT. This sequence encodes CASGRTGEAFF.